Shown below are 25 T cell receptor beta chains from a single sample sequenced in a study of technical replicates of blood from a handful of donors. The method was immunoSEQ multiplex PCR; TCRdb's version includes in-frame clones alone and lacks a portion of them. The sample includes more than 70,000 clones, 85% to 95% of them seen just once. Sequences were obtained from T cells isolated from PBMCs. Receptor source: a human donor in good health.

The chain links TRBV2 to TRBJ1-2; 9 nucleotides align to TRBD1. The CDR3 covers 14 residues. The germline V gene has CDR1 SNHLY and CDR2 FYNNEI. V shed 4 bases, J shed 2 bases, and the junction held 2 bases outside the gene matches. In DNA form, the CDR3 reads TGTGCCAGCAGTGGGGGGACAGGGAACTATGGCTACACCTTC. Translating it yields CASSGGTGNYGYTF.

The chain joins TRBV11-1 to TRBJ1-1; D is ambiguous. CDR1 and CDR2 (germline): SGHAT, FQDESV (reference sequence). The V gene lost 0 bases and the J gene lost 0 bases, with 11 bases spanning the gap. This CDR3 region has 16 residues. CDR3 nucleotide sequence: TGTGCCAGCAGCTTAGCCCGTGAGATCATGAACACTGAAGCTTTCTTT. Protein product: CASSLAREIMNTEAFF.

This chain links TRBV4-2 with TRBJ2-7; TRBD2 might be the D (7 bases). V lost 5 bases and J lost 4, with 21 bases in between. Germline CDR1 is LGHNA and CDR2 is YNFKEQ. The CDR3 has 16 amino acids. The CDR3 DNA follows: TGTGCCAGCAGCTCCCTGGGCGGGGGCGGAATTTACGAGCAGTACTTC. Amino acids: CASSSLGGGGIYEQYF.

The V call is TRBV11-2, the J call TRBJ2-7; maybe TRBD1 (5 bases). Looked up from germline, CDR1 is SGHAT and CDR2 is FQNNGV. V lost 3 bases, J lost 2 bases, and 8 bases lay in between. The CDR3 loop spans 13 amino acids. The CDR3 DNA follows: TGTGCCAGCAGCTTGGGGCTTACCTACGAGCAGTACTTC. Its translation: CASSLGLTYEQYF.

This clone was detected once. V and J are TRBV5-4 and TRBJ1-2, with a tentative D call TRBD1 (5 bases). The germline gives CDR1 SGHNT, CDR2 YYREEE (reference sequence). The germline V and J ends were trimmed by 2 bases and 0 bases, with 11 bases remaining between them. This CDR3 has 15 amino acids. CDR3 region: CASSFWGDTNYGYTF. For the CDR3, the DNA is TGTGCCAGCAGCTTCTGGGGGGATACTAACTATGGCTACACCTTC.

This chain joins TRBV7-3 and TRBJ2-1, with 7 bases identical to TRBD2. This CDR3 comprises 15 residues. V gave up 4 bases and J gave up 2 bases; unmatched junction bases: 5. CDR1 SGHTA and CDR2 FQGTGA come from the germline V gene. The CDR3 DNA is TGTGCCAGCAGCTCAGCGGGACTAACCTACAATGAGCAGTTCTTC. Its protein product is CASSSAGLTYNEQFF.

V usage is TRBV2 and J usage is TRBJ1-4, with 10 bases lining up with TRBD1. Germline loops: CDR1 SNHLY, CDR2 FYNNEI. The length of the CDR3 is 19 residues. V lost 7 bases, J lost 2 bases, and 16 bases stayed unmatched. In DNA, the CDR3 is TGTGCCAGCAACGATAAGGGACAGGGGACGTCTTGGACTAATGAAAAACTGTTTTTT. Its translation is CASNDKGQGTSWTNEKLFF.

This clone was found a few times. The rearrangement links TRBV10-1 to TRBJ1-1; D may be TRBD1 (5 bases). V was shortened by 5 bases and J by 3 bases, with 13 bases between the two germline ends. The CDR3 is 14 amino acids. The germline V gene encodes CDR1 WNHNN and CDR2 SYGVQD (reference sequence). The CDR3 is CASSPERGYTEAFF. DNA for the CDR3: TGCGCCAGCAGTCCCGAGCGGGGGTACACTGAAGCTTTCTTT.

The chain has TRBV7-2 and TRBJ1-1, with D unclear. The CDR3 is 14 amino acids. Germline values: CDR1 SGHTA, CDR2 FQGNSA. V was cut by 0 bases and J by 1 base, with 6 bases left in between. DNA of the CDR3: TGTGCCAGCAGCTTAGCACATACGAACACTGAAGCTTTCTTT. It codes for CASSLAHTNTEAFF.

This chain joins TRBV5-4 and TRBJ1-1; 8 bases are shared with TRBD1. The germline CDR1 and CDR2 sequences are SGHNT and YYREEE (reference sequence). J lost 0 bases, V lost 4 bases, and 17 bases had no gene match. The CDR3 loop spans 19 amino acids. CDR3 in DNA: TGTGCCAGCAGCCTGATCGCGTACAGGGGGGGAAAATTGAACACTGAAGCTTTCTTT. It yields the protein CASSLIAYRGGKLNTEAFF.

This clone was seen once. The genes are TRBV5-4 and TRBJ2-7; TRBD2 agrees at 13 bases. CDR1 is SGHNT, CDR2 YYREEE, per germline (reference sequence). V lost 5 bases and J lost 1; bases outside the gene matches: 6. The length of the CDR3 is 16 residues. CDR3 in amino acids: CASSSGLAGFSYEQYF. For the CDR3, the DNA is TGTGCCAGCAGTTCGGGACTAGCGGGATTTTCCTACGAGCAGTACTTC.

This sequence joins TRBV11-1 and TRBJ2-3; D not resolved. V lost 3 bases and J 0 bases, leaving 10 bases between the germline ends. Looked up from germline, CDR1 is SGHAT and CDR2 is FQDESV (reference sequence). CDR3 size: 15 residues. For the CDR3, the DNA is TGTGCCAGCAGCTTGGCCTTTCCTAGCACAGATACGCAGTATTTT. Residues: CASSLAFPSTDTQYF. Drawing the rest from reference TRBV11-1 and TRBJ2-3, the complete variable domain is EAEVAQSPRYKITEKSQAVAFWCDPISGHATLYWYRQILGQGPELLVQFQDESVVDDSQLPKDRFSAERLKGVDSTLKIQPAELGDSAMYLCASSLAFPSTDTQYFGPGTRLTVL.

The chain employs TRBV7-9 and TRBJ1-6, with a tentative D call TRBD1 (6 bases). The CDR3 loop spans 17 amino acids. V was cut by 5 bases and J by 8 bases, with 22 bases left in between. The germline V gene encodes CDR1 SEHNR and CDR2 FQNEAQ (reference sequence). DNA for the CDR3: TGTGCCAGCAGCCAGTCGGGTCAGGGGTCTGATTATTCACCCCTCCACTTT. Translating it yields CASSQSGQGSDYSPLHF.

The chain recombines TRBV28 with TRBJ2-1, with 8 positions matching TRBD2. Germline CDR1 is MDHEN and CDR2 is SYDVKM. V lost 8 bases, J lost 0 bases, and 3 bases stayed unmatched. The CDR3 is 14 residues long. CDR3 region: CASEGTSSYNEQFF. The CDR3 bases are TGTGCCAGCGAAGGGACTAGCTCCTACAATGAGCAGTTCTTC.

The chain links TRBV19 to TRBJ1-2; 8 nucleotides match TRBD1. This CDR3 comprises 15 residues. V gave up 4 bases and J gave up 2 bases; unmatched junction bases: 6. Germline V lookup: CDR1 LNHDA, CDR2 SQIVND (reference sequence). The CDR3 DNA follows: TGTGCCAGTAGTAAAGACAGGGGATCGAACTATGGCTACACCTTC. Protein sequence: CASSKDRGSNYGYTF.

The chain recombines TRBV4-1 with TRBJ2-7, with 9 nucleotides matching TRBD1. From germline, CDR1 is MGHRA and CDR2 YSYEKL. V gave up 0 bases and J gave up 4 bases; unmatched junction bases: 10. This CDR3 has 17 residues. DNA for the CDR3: TGCGCCAGCAGCCAAGATCCCCGGACAGGGGCGGTGTACGAGCAGTACTTC. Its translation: CASSQDPRTGAVYEQYF.

The chain's CDR3 is CASSVGFRNTEAFF. The CDR3 DNA is TGTGCCAGCAGCGTAGGGTTTAGGAACACTGAAGCTTTCTTT. The chain uses TRBV9 and TRBJ1-1; D is unresolved. V was cut by 0 bases and J by 1 base, with 7 bases left in between. The germline V gene has CDR1 SGDLS and CDR2 YYNGEE. CDR3 length: 14 amino acids.

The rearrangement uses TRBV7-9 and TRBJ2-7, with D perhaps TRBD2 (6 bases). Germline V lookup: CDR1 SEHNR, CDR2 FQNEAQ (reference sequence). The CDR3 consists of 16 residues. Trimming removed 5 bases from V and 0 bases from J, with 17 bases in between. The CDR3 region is CASSQDSGTFSYEQYF. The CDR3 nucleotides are TGTGCCAGCAGCCAGGATTCCGGGACTTTCTCCTACGAGCAGTACTTC.

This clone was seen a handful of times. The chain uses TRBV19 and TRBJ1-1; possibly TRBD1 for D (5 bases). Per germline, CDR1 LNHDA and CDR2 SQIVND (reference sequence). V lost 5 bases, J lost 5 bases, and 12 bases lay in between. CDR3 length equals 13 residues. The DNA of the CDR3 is TGTGCCAGTAGTTCAGGAGGGGTGACTGAAGCTTTCTTT. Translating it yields CASSSGGVTEAFF.

The CDR3 bases are TGTGCCAGCAGTGAAACACAGACGTTTAACGAGCAGTTCTTC. Translated, it gives CASSETQTFNEQFF. This chain joins TRBV25-1 and TRBJ2-1; D is undetermined. V lost 2 bases and J 10 bases, leaving 15 bases between the germline ends. Germline CDR1 MGHDK, CDR2 SYGVNS. CDR3 length equals 14 residues.

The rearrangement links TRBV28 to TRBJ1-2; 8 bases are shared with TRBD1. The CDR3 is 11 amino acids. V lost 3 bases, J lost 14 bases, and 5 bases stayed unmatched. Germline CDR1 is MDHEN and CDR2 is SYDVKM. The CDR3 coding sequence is TGTGCCAGCAGTTTCCTAGGACAGGGAACCTTC. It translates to CASSFLGQGTF.

In DNA, the CDR3 is TGCGCCAGCAGTCGGACTAGCGGGGGGGCGGATACGCAGTATTTT. Translation gives CASSRTSGGADTQYF. V gene TRBV10-1 combines with J gene TRBJ2-3, with 15 bases matching TRBD2. The CDR3 length is 15 residues. Trimming cost V 5 bases and J 6 bases; bases outside gene matches: 3. The germline V gene encodes CDR1 WNHNN and CDR2 SYGVQD (reference sequence).

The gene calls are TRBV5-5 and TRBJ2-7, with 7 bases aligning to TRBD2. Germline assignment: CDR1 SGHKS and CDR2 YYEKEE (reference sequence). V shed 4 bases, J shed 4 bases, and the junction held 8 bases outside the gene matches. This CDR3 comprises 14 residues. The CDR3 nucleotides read TGTGCCAGCAGCCGGCAGCGGGGATTATACGAGCAGTACTTC. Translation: CASSRQRGLYEQYF.

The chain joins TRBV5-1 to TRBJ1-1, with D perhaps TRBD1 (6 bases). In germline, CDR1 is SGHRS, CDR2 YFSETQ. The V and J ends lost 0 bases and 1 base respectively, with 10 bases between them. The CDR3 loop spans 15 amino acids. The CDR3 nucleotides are TGCGCCAGCAGCTTGGGACAGGCGGGGAACACTGAAGCTTTCTTT. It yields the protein CASSLGQAGNTEAFF. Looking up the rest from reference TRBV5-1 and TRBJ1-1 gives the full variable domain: KAGVTQTPRYLIKTRGQQVTLSCSPISGHRSVSWYQQTPGQGLQFLFEYFSETQRNKGNFPGRFSGRQFSNSRSEMNVSTLELGDSALYLCASSLGQAGNTEAFFGQGTRLTVV.

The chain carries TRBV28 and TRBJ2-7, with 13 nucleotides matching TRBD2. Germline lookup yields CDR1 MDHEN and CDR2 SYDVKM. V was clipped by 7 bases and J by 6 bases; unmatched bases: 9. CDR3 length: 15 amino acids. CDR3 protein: CASIGLAGAGGEQYF. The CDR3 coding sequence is TGTGCCAGCATCGGACTAGCGGGAGCAGGAGGCGAGCAGTACTTC.